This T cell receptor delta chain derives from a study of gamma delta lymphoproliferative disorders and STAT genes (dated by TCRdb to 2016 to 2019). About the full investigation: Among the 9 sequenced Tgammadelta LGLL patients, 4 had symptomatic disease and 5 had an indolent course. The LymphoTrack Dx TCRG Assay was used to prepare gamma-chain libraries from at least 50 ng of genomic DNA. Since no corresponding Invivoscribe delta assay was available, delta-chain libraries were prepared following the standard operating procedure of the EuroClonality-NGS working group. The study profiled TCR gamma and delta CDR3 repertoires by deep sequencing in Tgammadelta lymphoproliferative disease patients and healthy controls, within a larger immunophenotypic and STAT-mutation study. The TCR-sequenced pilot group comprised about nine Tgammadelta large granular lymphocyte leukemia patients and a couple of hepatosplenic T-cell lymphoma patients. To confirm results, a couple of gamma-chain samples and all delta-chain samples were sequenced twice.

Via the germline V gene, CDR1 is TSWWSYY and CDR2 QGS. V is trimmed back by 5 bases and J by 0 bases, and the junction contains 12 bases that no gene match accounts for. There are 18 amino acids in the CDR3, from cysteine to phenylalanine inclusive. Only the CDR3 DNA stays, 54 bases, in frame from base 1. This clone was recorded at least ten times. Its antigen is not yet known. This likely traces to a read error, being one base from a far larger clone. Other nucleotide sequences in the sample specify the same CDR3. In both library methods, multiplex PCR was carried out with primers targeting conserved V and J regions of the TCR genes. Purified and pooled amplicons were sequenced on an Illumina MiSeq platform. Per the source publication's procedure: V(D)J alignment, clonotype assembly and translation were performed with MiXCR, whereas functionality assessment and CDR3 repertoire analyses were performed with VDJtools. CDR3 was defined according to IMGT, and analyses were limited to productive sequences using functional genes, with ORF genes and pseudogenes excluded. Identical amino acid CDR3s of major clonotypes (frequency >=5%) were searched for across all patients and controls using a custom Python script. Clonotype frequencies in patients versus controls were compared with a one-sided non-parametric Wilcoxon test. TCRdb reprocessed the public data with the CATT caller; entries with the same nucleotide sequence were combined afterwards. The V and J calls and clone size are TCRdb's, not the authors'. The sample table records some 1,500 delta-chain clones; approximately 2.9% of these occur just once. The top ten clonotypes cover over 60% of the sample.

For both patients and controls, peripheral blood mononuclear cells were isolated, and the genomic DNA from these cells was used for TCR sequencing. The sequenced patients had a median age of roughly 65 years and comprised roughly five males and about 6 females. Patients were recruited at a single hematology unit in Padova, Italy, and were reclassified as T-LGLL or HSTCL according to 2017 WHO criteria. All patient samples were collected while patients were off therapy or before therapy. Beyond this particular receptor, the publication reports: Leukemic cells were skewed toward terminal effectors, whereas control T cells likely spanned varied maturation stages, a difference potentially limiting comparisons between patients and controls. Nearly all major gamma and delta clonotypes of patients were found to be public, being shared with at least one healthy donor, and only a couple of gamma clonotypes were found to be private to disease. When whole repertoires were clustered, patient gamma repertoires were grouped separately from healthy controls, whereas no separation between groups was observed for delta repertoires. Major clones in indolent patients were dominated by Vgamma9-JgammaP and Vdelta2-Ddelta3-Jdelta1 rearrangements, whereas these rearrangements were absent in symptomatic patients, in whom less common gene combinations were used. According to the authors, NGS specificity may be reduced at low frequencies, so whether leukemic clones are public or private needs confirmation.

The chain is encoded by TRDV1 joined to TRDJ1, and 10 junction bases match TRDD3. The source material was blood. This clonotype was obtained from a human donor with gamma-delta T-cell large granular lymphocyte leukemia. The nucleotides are TGTGCTCTTGGGCCCTTCCTCCCTACTGGGGGATACACCGATAAACTCATCTTT. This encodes CALGPFLPTGGYTDKLIF.